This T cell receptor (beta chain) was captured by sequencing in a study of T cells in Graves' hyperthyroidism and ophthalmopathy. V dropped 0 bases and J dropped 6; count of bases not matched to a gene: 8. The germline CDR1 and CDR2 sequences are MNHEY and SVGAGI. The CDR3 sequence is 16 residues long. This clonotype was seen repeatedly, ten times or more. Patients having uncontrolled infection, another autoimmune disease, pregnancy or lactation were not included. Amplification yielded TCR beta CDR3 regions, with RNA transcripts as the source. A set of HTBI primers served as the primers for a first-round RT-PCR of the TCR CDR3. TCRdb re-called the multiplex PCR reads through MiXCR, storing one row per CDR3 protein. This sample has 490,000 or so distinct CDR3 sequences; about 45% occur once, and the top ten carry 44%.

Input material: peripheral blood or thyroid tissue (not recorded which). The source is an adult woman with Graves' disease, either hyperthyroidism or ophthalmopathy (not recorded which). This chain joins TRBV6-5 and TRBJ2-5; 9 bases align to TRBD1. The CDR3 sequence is CASSYSNTGGAKTQYF. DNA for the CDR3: TGTGCCAGCAGTTACTCCAATACAGGGGGCGCGAAGACCCAGTACTTC.